One TCR beta chain is described in this entry. Data came from immunoSEQ multiplex PCR; TCRdb stores just in-frame clones and leaves some out. The table records approximately 84,000 clones, approximately 92% of them present only once. The sample belongs to a study of T cell responses to AZD1222 COVID-19 vaccine. This TCR came from an adult who received the AZD1222 COVID-19 vaccine. The input for sequencing was peripheral blood, taken 28 days after the second AZD1222 dose.

The CDR3 sequence: CASSYSLENEKLFF. The CDR3 coding sequence is TGTGCCAGCAGTTACTCGTTAGAAAATGAAAAACTGTTTTTT. The gene calls are TRBV6-5 and TRBJ1-4; no definite D call. V dropped 0 bases and J dropped 5 bases, with 7 bases sitting between them. Germline CDR1 reads MNHEY; CDR2 reads SVGAGI. The CDR3 has 14 amino acids.